The next 18 T cell receptor beta chains were all read from a single sample in a study of CD8+CD57+ T cells in acquired aplastic anemia. Profiles of TCR beta VDJ and CDR3 were generated from a genomic DNA template. One entry per CDR3 protein results from TCRdb running MiXCR on the reads. The sample holds approximately 95,000 distinct CDR3 sequences, about 63% seen once. Patients picked for sequencing had shown CD8+CD57+ cell expansion detected by flow cytometry. Sample: sorted CD4+, CD8+, or CD8+CD57+ T cells (not recorded which) from PBMCs. The receptors here all came from a human donor with aplastic anemia.

Remarks on this clonotype: One junction end does not reproduce the germline sequence, and a read error may be involved. The chain recombines TRBV10-2 with TRBJ1-6; 12 nucleotides agree with TRBD1. Germline V lookup: CDR1 WSHSY, CDR2 SAAADI. The CDR3 is made up of 15 amino acids. CDR3 bases: TGTGCCATCAGGGGGACAGGGGGCACGAATTCACCCCTCCACTTT. Its translation: CAIRGTGGTNSPLHF.

This clonotype came up a few times. This rearrangement joins TRBV7-9 to TRBJ1-4; the match to TRBD1 covers 8 bases. CDR1 SEHNR and CDR2 FQNEAQ come from the germline V gene (reference sequence). This CDR3 contains 13 residues. Unmatched junction bases numbered 3, after V lost 4 bases and J lost 8 bases. CDR3 region: CASSSRTGEKLFF. CDR3 bases: TGTGCCAGCAGCTCTCGGACAGGGGAAAAACTGTTTTTT.

The chain recombines TRBV29-1 with TRBJ2-1; the D gene could be TRBD1 or TRBD2 (5 bases each). This CDR3 contains 13 residues. In germline, CDR1 is SQVTM, CDR2 ANQGSEA. Trimming took 8 bases from V and 7 from J, leaving 18 bases between them. The CDR3 spells CSLMTGPGNEQFF. As DNA, the CDR3 is TGCAGCCTCATGACGGGGCCAGGGAATGAGCAGTTCTTC.

The V call is TRBV24-1, the J call TRBJ1-2; 10 bases are shared with TRBD1. J was trimmed by 7 bases and V by 5 bases; bases with no gene match: 12. CDR3 length: 16 amino acids. Germline V CDR1 and CDR2: KGHDR, SFDVKD. The CDR3: CATSAPQGQGVAGYTF. CDR3 DNA: TGTGCCACCAGTGCCCCCCAAGGACAGGGGGTCGCTGGCTACACCTTC.

Here the CDR3 DNA reads TGTGCCAGCAGCTTGGAAGGGGGGGGCTCCTACGAGCAGTACTTC. It is translated as CASSLEGGGSYEQYF. This chain joins TRBV5-4 and TRBJ2-7; tentatively, D is TRBD2 (7 bases). Trimming cost V 0 bases and J 0 bases, with 10 bases left between them. Germline V gene lookup returns CDR1 SGHNT and CDR2 YYREEE (reference sequence). CDR3 length: 15 amino acids.

This clonotype was observed a single time. This chain connects TRBV2 to TRBJ1-1, with 7 bases fitting TRBD1. Germline V CDR1 and CDR2: SNHLY, FYNNEI. V lost 7 bases to trimming and J lost 1 base; unmatched junction nucleotides: 3. There are 13 residues in the CDR3. The CDR3 bases are TGTGCCAGCAACCGGGACAGGAACACTGAAGCTTTCTTT. Its translation: CASNRDRNTEAFF.

This chain joins TRBV7-2 and TRBJ2-7, with 9 bases aligning to TRBD2. The germline CDR1 and CDR2 sequences are SGHTA and FQGNSA. The CDR3 runs 13 residues. The junction had 3 bases not matched to a gene; V was cut back by 6 bases and J by 3 bases. The CDR3 spells CASSGREGYEQYF. The CDR3 coding sequence is TGTGCCAGCAGTGGGCGGGAGGGCTACGAGCAGTACTTC.

About this clonotype itself: As the CDR3 is not closed by the conserved phenylalanine or tryptophan, this likely results from a read error. The chain employs TRBV29-1 and TRBJ1-2; D is ambiguous. The CDR3 totals 13 residues. V dropped 4 bases and J dropped 8 bases, with 17 bases sitting between them. Germline V gives CDR1 SQVTM, CDR2 ANQGSEA. The CDR3 region has the DNA TGCAGCGTTGTGGTCGGCGAGACGGGGGGCTACACCATC. Translated: CSVVVGETGGYTI.

The gene calls are TRBV19 and TRBJ1-5, with 7 bases identical to TRBD1. Germline lookup yields CDR1 LNHDA and CDR2 SQIVND (reference sequence). Trimming removed 5 bases from V and 5 bases from J; junction bases left unmatched: 9. The CDR3 loop spans 15 amino acids. The CDR3: CASSPTGNSYQPQHF. CDR3 bases: TGTGCCAGTAGTCCGACAGGGAATTCGTATCAGCCCCAGCATTTT.

The V gene is TRBV10-3, the J gene TRBJ2-5, with no clear D. V gave up 0 bases and J gave up 3 bases, with 5 bases separating them. Germline V CDR1 and CDR2: ENHRY, SYGVKD. The CDR3 length is 13 residues. CDR3 amino acids: CAISESQKETQYF. The CDR3 bases are TGTGCCATCAGTGAGTCGCAAAAAGAGACCCAGTACTTC.

The genes are TRBV7-8 and TRBJ2-7; TRBD1 might be the D (6 bases). Germline V gene sequence: CDR1 SGHVS, CDR2 FQNEAQ. V was cut by 1 base and J by 1 base, with 8 bases left in between. The CDR3 is 14 amino acids. DNA for the CDR3: TGTGCCAGCAGCTTAGGACAGGAATCCTACGAGCAGTACTTC. The encoded protein is CASSLGQESYEQYF. The full variable domain, with the rest looked up from reference TRBV7-8 and TRBJ2-7, is GAGVSQSPRYKVAKRGQDVALRCDPISGHVSLFWYQQALGQGPEFLTYFQNEAQLDKSGLPSDRFFAERPEGSVSTLKIQRTQQEDSAVYLCASSLGQESYEQYFGPGTRLTVT.

As to this clonotype: One end of the junction fails to match germline, which may point to a read error. The chain combines TRBV12-3 or TRBV12-4 with TRBJ1-6; unclear D gene. The CDR3 loop spans 16 amino acids. CDR3 protein: CASSLIRSSYNSPFHF. As DNA, the CDR3 is TGTGCCAGCAGTTTAATACGTAGCTCCTATAATTCACCCTTCCACTTT.

The chain is built from TRBV4-1 and TRBJ1-2, with a tentative D call TRBD1 (5 bases). Germline CDR1 reads MGHRA; CDR2 reads YSYEKL. V dropped 0 bases and J dropped 4 bases, with 12 bases sitting between them. CDR3 length: 15 amino acids. This CDR3 is CASSQEPGRLYGYTF. The CDR3 DNA is TGCGCCAGCAGCCAAGAACCGGGACGGCTCTATGGCTACACCTTC.

In the case of this clonotype: The junction and the germline gene differ at one end; a read error may be behind it. The V call is TRBV25-1, the J call TRBJ2-1, with a possible D match to TRBD2 (7 bases). The CDR3 length is 15 residues. Germline lookup yields CDR1 MGHDK and CDR2 SYGVNS. This chain's CDR3 is CASSKGGGPYNEQFF. DNA for the CDR3: TGTGCCAGCAGCAAAGGGGGGGGCCCCTATAATGAGCAGTTCTTC.

The chain uses TRBV19 and TRBJ2-3; 8 positions agree with TRBD2. Looked up from germline, CDR1 is LNHDA and CDR2 is SQIVND (reference sequence). J gave up 4 bases and V 4 bases, and 7 bases lay outside the gene matches. The CDR3 has 15 amino acids. The CDR3 loop is CASSKGLGSSDTQYF. DNA for the CDR3: TGTGCCAGTAGTAAGGGACTAGGGTCTTCAGATACGCAGTATTTT.

The J gene is TRBJ2-7, the V gene TRBV20-1, with 8 bases fitting TRBD1. Germline values: CDR1 DFQATT, CDR2 SNEGSKA (reference sequence). With V trimmed by 0 bases and J by 4 bases, 5 bases remained unmatched. CDR3 size: 14 residues. The CDR3, as DNA: TGCAGTGCTAGAGATCGGACAGGGTGGTACGAGCAGTACTTC. Translated: CSARDRTGWYEQYF.

This clonotype has at least ten counts. The J gene is TRBJ2-3, the V gene TRBV6-5; D is ambiguous. V dropped 3 bases and J dropped 0 bases, with 4 bases sitting between them. Germline V gives CDR1 MNHEY, CDR2 SVGAGI. The CDR3 extends over 13 amino acids. The CDR3 region has the DNA TGTGCCAGCAGTTATCGCAGCACAGATACGCAGTATTTT. Translation gives CASSYRSTDTQYF.

The genes are TRBV7-9 and TRBJ1-1; D call uncertain. Germline V gives CDR1 SEHNR, CDR2 FQNEAQ (reference sequence). Trimming left V 1 base short and J 2 bases short, with 8 bases between. The CDR3 has 14 amino acids. CDR3 amino acids: CASSLEVDNTEAFF. CDR3 DNA sequence: TGTGCCAGCAGCTTAGAGGTCGACAACACTGAAGCTTTCTTT.